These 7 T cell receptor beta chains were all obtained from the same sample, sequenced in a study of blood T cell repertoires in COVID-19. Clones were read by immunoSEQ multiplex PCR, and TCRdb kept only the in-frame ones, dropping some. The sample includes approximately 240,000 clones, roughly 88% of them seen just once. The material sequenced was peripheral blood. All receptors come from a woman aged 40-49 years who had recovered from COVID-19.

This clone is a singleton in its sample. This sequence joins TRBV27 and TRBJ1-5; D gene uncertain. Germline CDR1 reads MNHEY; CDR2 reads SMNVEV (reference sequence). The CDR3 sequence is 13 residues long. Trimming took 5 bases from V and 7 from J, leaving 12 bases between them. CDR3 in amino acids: CASSITVFQPQHF. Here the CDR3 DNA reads TGTGCCAGCAGTATAACTGTCTTCCAGCCCCAGCATTTT.

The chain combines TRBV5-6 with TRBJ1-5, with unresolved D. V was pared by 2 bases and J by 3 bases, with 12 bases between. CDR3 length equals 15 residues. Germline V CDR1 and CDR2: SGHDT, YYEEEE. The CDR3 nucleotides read TGTGCCAGCAGCTTTACATGGGCGAACAATCAGCCCCAGCATTTT. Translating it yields CASSFTWANNQPQHF.

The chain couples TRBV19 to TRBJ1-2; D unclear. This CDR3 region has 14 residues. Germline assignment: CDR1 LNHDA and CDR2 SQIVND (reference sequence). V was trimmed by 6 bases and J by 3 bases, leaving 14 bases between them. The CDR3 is CASRAPGKYYGYTF. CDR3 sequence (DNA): TGTGCCAGTAGAGCTCCGGGAAAGTACTATGGCTACACCTTC. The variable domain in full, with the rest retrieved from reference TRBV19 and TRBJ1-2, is DGGITQSPKYLFRKEGQNVTLSCEQNLNHDAMYWYRQDPGQGLRLIYYSQIVNDFQKGDIAEGYSVSREKKESFPLTVTSAQKNPTAFYLCASRAPGKYYGYTFGSGTRLTVV.

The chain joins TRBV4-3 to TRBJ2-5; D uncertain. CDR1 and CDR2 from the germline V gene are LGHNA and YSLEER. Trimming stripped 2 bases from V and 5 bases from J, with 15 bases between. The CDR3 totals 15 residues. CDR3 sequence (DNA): TGCGCCAGCAGCCAAAATCGCGCTGCTCTTGAGACCCAGTACTTC. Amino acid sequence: CASSQNRAALETQYF.

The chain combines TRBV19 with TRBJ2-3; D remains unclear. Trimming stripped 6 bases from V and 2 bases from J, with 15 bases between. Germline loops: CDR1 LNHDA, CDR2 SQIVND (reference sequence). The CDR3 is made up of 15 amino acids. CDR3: CASRAVAEVTDTQYF. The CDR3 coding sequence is TGTGCCAGTAGGGCGGTGGCAGAGGTCACAGATACGCAGTATTTT.

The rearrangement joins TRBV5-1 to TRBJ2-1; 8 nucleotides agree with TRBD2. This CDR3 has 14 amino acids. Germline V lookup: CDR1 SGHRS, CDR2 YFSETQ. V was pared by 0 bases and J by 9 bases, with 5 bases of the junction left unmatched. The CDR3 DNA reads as TGCGCCAGCAGCTTGGAGCGGGGGTTCATTGAGCAGTTCTTC. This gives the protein CASSLERGFIEQFF.

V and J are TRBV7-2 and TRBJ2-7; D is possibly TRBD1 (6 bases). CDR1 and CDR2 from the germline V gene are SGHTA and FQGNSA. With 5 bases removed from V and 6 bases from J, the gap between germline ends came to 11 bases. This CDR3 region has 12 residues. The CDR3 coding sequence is TGTGCCAGCAGCCCAGGGGAAGGCGAGCAGTACTTC. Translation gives CASSPGEGEQYF.